This is a list of T cell receptor beta chains from one sample in a study of T cell responses to AZD1222 COVID-19 vaccine. The table came from immunoSEQ multiplex PCR; TCRdb's copy has only in-frame clones and leaves some out. Seen here are some 120,000 clones, approximately 93% observed once, and the top ten hold about 3%. The sample consisted of peripheral blood, taken on day 0 of AZD1222 vaccination. These receptors all stem from an adult in good health. CDR3s include the opening cysteine and the closing phenylalanine or tryptophan. A D gene is named only where the DNA matches it firmly.

cdr3_aa,d_call,j_call,v_call
CASSDVGISEQYF,NA,TRBJ2-7,TRBV10-1
CASSPGLAEETQYF,TRBD2,TRBJ2-5,TRBV11-2
CASRGARAEAFF,NA,TRBJ1-1,TRBV6-5
CASTYTPGLGGTQYF,NA,TRBJ2-5,TRBV2
CASSQGAFFSQPQHF,NA,TRBJ1-5,TRBV4-1
CASSFRQVSYEQYF,NA,TRBJ2-7,TRBV27
CASSFGSSYEQYF,NA,TRBJ2-7,TRBV7-9
CASSQMGLPDNEQFF,NA,TRBJ2-1,TRBV14
CASSQVPGQPQHF,NA,TRBJ1-5,TRBV4-1
CASWRSGRQETQYF,TRBD2,TRBJ2-5,TRBV6-5
CASSFGGTIKETQYF,TRBD2,TRBJ2-5,TRBV28
CASSKVLTNKVPYYNEQFF,NA,TRBJ2-1,TRBV21-1
CASSYDGIAYEQYF,NA,TRBJ2-7,TRBV6-5
CASSEDNSGANVLTF,NA,TRBJ2-6,TRBV6-1
CASSQDSPMLYQGPINEQFF,NA,TRBJ2-1,TRBV3-1/TRBV3-2
CASSQAQGYQPQHF,NA,TRBJ1-5,TRBV4-1
CATSQGFGNEQFF,NA,TRBJ2-1,TRBV24-1
CAWSRQGMGQPQHF,TRBD1,TRBJ1-5,TRBV30
CASSRQGPTNTEAFF,TRBD1,TRBJ1-1,TRBV7-6
CASSPGGQTGTGYEQYF,NA,TRBJ2-7,TRBV4-1
CASSQNSYPYEQYF,NA,TRBJ2-7,TRBV14
CASIGTSGYNEQFF,TRBD2,TRBJ2-1,TRBV25-1
CASSDPGLGGYTF,NA,TRBJ1-2,TRBV2
CASQRDSPHEQYF,TRBD2,TRBJ2-7,TRBV6-5
CASNRGGSPSYEQYF,TRBD2,TRBJ2-7,TRBV6-5
CASHNSMNTEAFF,NA,TRBJ1-1,TRBV10-1
CASSPGGRNQPQHF,NA,TRBJ1-5,TRBV6-5
CASSGTPDSPYPNYGYTF,NA,TRBJ1-2,TRBV6-1
CASSLGEREQFF,NA,TRBJ2-1,TRBV5-1
CASSPRGTSEAFF,NA,TRBJ1-1,TRBV11-3
CASSSVEGGETQYF,NA,TRBJ2-5,TRBV5-6
CASSLFGTYNEQFF,NA,TRBJ2-1,TRBV28
CASYSGTYSNQPQHF,NA,TRBJ1-5,TRBV19
CASTDLGREVQHF,NA,TRBJ1-5,TRBV7-9
CASSLTSDTEAFF,NA,TRBJ1-1,TRBV3-1/TRBV3-2
CASSIVGELGYTF,NA,TRBJ1-2,TRBV19
CSVTGTSAHNEQFF,TRBD2,TRBJ2-1,TRBV29-1
CSVDSGGWVNEQFF,TRBD2,TRBJ2-1,TRBV29-1
CASSLRREWGETQYF,NA,TRBJ2-5,TRBV7-9
CASRDDKVDRAVEYGYTF,TRBD1,TRBJ1-2,TRBV5-1
CASSWGGTSGSIGELFF,TRBD2,TRBJ2-2,TRBV19
CASSKVFTPVSSEAFF,NA,TRBJ1-1,TRBV5-7
CASSKGPDEKLFF,NA,TRBJ1-4,TRBV5-1
CASSQTSGASGQYF,TRBD2,TRBJ2-7,TRBV4-1
CASSTGRSGDTQYF,NA,TRBJ2-3,TRBV19
CASSLVTGGRYEQYF,TRBD1,TRBJ2-7,TRBV7-9
CASSLRVNTGELFF,NA,TRBJ2-2,TRBV7-8
CASKGLAGVGSYNEQFF,TRBD2,TRBJ2-1,TRBV2
CASSLQHTSVHGYTF,NA,TRBJ1-2,TRBV28
CASSFRSSGLSDEQFF,TRBD2,TRBJ2-1,TRBV19
CASRSVGPNTEAFF,NA,TRBJ1-1,TRBV5-1
CASRVSGSGTDTQYF,TRBD2,TRBJ2-3,TRBV7-9
CASSELAGGPETQYF,TRBD2,TRBJ2-5,TRBV6-1
CASGTTGGGYTF,TRBD1,TRBJ1-2,TRBV3-1/TRBV3-2
CASSHSDRGPFGYTF,TRBD1,TRBJ1-2,TRBV28
CATSSGGRETQYF,NA,TRBJ2-5,TRBV15
CASSLVVVRKLFF,NA,TRBJ2-2,TRBV12-3/TRBV12-4
CASSIAGPAQGNSPLHF,NA,TRBJ1-6,TRBV19
CAGYGGRGTEAFF,TRBD1,TRBJ1-1,TRBV30
CASRQGGQNPYGYTF,TRBD1,TRBJ1-2,TRBV6-5